One and the same sample provided the 8 T cell receptor beta chains below, sequenced in a study of CD8 T cells in Susac syndrome. Reverse transcription of 0.5 to 1 ug RNA was performed with random hexamers. One entry per CDR3 protein, called by TCRdb with MiXCR from the immunoSEQ multiplex PCR reads. The data contain about 250,000 distinct CDR3 sequences, 90% to 95% of them seen just once; the ten biggest clones take up roughly 0.072%. Sample: CD4+ T cells from PBMCs. These receptors all come from a human donor with multiple sclerosis.

The chain recombines TRBV24-1 with TRBJ2-1, with 8 bases fitting TRBD1. From germline, CDR1 is KGHDR and CDR2 SFDVKD. With V trimmed by 7 bases and J by 0 bases, 16 bases remained unmatched. This CDR3 has 19 amino acids. CDR3 DNA: TGTGCCACCAGCTCAAGACAGGGGCCGCCGCTTGGCTCCTACAATGAGCAGTTCTTC. Residues: CATSSRQGPPLGSYNEQFF.

The chain employs TRBV24-1 and TRBJ1-5, with 11 bases aligning to TRBD1. In germline, CDR1 is KGHDR, CDR2 SFDVKD. The CDR3 spans 15 residues. V gave up 3 bases and J gave up 5 bases; unmatched junction bases: 2. CDR3 nucleotides: TGTGCCACCAGTGATGGACAGGGGGCCTATCAGCCCCAGCATTTT. Translated, it gives CATSDGQGAYQPQHF.

The rearrangement uses TRBV3-1 and TRBJ2-3; D is possibly TRBD1 (6 bases). V lost 2 bases, J lost 1 base, and 7 bases lay in between. Germline CDR1 LGHDT, CDR2 YNNKEL (reference sequence). This CDR3 spans 14 amino acids. The DNA of the CDR3 is TGTGCCAGCAGCCAAAGGACAGGCACAGATACGCAGTATTTT. It translates to CASSQRTGTDTQYF.

The chain couples TRBV25-1 to TRBJ2-1; 7 bases are a match to TRBD1. Losses at the gene ends were 6 bases for V and 7 bases for J; bases not matched to a gene: 12. The germline gives CDR1 MGHDK, CDR2 SYGVNS. The CDR3 consists of 15 residues. CDR3 coding DNA: TGTGCCAGCAGCCCTACATACCGGGACAGTAATGAGCAGTTCTTC. Its translation: CASSPTYRDSNEQFF.

The chain joins TRBV7-2 to TRBJ2-3; D remains ambiguous. The CDR3 sequence is 12 residues long. CDR1 and CDR2 (germline): SGHTA, FQGNSA. Trimming removed 5 bases at V and 9 bases at J, with 12 bases between. CDR3 protein: CASSLSPVTQYF. The DNA for the CDR3 is TGTGCCAGCAGCCTGTCACCGGTAACGCAGTATTTT.

The V call is TRBV3-1, the J call TRBJ1-3; no reliable D call. CDR3 length equals 16 residues. CDR1 and CDR2 (germline): LGHDT, YNNKEL (reference sequence). V lost 1 base, J lost 3 bases, and 13 bases lay in between. The DNA for the CDR3 is TGTGCCAGCAGCCAAGCCGATGACCCGAATGGAAACACCATATATTTT. This codes for CASSQADDPNGNTIYF.

This clonotype appeared once. The chain links TRBV5-4 to TRBJ2-2, with D unresolved. The CDR3 length is 14 residues. The V end lost 4 bases, the J end lost 1 base, and 8 bases lay between the germline ends. Germline V gene data show CDR1 as SGHNT and CDR2 as YYREEE (reference sequence). This CDR3 reads CASSAELNTGELFF. The CDR3 bases are TGTGCCAGCAGCGCTGAGTTGAACACCGGGGAGCTGTTTTTT.

A few counts support this clonotype. The chain recombines TRBV11-2 with TRBJ2-4, with D unresolved. The V gene's germline CDR1 is SGHAT and CDR2 FQNNGV. The CDR3 contains 15 residues. The V end was cut by 4 bases, the J end by 0 bases, with 10 bases between. The CDR3 protein is CASSSNTGAKNIQYF. As DNA, the CDR3 is TGTGCCAGCAGCTCCAACACCGGAGCCAAAAACATTCAGTACTTC.